These T cell receptor beta chains were read from a single sample in a study of CD8+ T cells in alopecia areata. Sequencing was performed with immunoSEQ multiplex PCR; in TCRdb, only in-frame clones are kept and a portion is missing. This table has 180,000 or so clones, approximately 52% appearing once. The specimen was CD4+ T cells sorted from blood, collected at week 56, from a patient treated with tofacitinib. The receptors come from a human donor with alopecia areata. Each CDR3 is given without its conserved first and last residue. The order of the fields is CDR3 length, J gene, V gene, CDR3 protein.

15,TRBJ2-2,TRBV4-2,ASSPLAGGPNTGELF
13,TRBJ2-5,TRBV7-6,ASEALAGIQETQY
13,TRBJ2-3,TRBV29-1,SASTSGVSTDTQY
11,TRBJ1-1,TRBV29-1,SEGLSKGTEAF
13,TRBJ1-6,TRBV25-1,ASSQDYSYNSPLH
13,TRBJ2-7,TRBV30,AWSVSTGGSTKQY
12,TRBJ2-5,TRBV9,ASSVGTKQETQY
13,TRBJ1-5,TRBV5-6,ASSWGTGGNQPQH
8,TRBJ2-7,TRBV6-1,ASSFYEQY
12,TRBJ1-2,TRBV7-2,ASSFSMRANGYT
14,TRBJ2-7,TRBV7-8,ASSLGGGNRVYEQY
12,TRBJ1-5,TRBV5-1,ASSSGESNQPQH
11,TRBJ2-7,TRBV30,AWSVTGRYEQY
9,TRBJ2-3,TRBV29-1,SVGSTDTQY
16,TRBJ1-6,TRBV15,ATSRDRGGLTYNSPLH
12,TRBJ2-5,TRBV19,ASSLQAVGGTQY
11,TRBJ2-1,TRBV19,ASSPGRVNEQF
12,TRBJ1-2,TRBV5-4,ASSTLGSPIGYT
14,TRBJ2-5,TRBV11-2,ASSSGSLFPQETQY
12,TRBJ1-1,TRBV7-9,ASSSKQKNTEAF
12,TRBJ1-5,TRBV9,ASSGPGSNQPQH
14,TRBJ1-1,TRBV10-3,ATISGTGGNNTEAF
14,TRBJ2-5,TRBV11-3,ASSSGTGRGQETQY
8,TRBJ1-2,TRBV20-1,SALGDGYT
12,TRBJ1-2,TRBV18,ASSPSADNYGYT
10,TRBJ1-2,TRBV30,AWSVGGYGYT
12,TRBJ1-5,TRBV6-1,ASSEAQGWQPQH
10,TRBJ2-3,TRBV5-1,ASSLSGDTQY
14,TRBJ2-3,TRBV7-2,ASSLGPSRLSDTQY
10,TRBJ2-3,TRBV4-1,ASSQVLDTQY
14,TRBJ1-6,TRBV4-2,ASSTDRVSYNSPLH
12,TRBJ2-3,TRBV19,ASTRTYSTDTQY
13,TRBJ2-3,TRBV5-1,ASSWDGRSTDTQY
10,TRBJ1-1,TRBV2,ASSVAHRGAF
13,TRBJ1-4,TRBV5-1,ASSLQPTTNEKLF